The 30 T cell receptor beta chains below were found in one sample sequenced in a study of regulatory and conventional T cells in RAG deficiency. Profiled with immunoSEQ multiplex PCR; TCRdb holds only in-frame clones, not every one. The sample lists over 7,500 clones, over 75% occurring once. These data were likewise used in another study, on regulatory T cells. Per that study: The PCR used 52 TRBV and 13 TRBJ primers.

The sample comprised CD8+ T cells sorted from blood. The receptor set was obtained from a human donor in good health.

The chain combines TRBV5-1 with TRBJ1-1; 10 bases line up with TRBD1. In germline, CDR1 is SGHRS, CDR2 YFSETQ. The CDR3 runs to 16 residues. V was clipped by 6 bases and J by 0 bases; unmatched bases: 8. The CDR3 is CASKLTGGGLNTEAFF. The DNA for the CDR3 is TGCGCCAGCAAATTGACAGGGGGCGGCCTGAACACTGAAGCTTTCTTT.

The chain joins TRBV19 to TRBJ2-3; D gene uncertain. This CDR3 contains 12 residues. Germline CDR1 is LNHDA and CDR2 is SQIVND (reference sequence). Trimming took off 1 base at V and 4 bases at J, with 3 bases between the two ends. CDR3 sequence reads: CASSIAPDTQYF. The CDR3 region has the DNA TGTGCCAGTAGTATAGCCCCAGATACGCAGTATTTT.

V and J are TRBV4-1 and TRBJ2-1; the D gene is possibly TRBD2 (5 bases). In germline, CDR1 is MGHRA, CDR2 YSYEKL. V lost 3 bases and J lost 7, with 19 bases in between. The CDR3 loop spans 16 amino acids. The CDR3, as DNA: TGCGCCAGCAGCCACAGGACCGTGGCAACTAGTAATGAGCAGTTCTTC. Encoded protein: CASSHRTVATSNEQFF.

The chain links TRBV9 to TRBJ2-3; no clear D gene. The CDR3 is made up of 12 amino acids. Germline CDR1 and CDR2: SGDLS and YYNGEE. Trimming took off 0 bases at V and 4 bases at J, with 3 bases between the two ends. CDR3 in amino acids: CASSVGADTQYF. DNA of the CDR3: TGTGCCAGCAGCGTAGGGGCAGATACGCAGTATTTT.

V usage is TRBV9 and J usage is TRBJ2-5; 9 bases match TRBD2. The germline gives CDR1 SGDLS, CDR2 YYNGEE. The CDR3 is made up of 16 amino acids. J was trimmed by 4 bases and V by 2 bases; bases with no gene match: 9. CDR3 sequence (DNA): TGTGCCAGCAGCGTTGAGGCTAGCGGGAATGGAGAGACCCAGTACTTC. Protein: CASSVEASGNGETQYF.

V gene TRBV19 combines with J gene TRBJ2-1, with D unclear. V gave up 1 base and J gave up 6 bases, with 13 bases separating them. This CDR3 is built from 15 residues. Germline-derived CDR1 and CDR2 are LNHDA and SQIVND (reference sequence). The DNA for the CDR3 is TGTGCCAGTAGTATAGTCGCCGGCCCCCTCAATGAGCAGTTCTTC. Protein: CASSIVAGPLNEQFF.

V usage is TRBV7-9 and J usage is TRBJ1-4; no clear D gene. Trimming cost V 7 bases and J 4 bases, with 13 bases left between them. The CDR3 length is 14 residues. Germline CDR1 and CDR2: SEHNR and FQNEAQ (reference sequence). The CDR3 DNA sequence: TGTGCCAGCACCTCGACCGTGGTTAATGAAAAACTGTTTTTT. This encodes CASTSTVVNEKLFF.

V gene TRBV6-9 combines with J gene TRBJ2-7; 7 nucleotides agree with TRBD1. The CDR3 length is 16 residues. V lost 6 bases, J lost 0 bases, and 11 bases stayed unmatched. Germline V gene lookup returns CDR1 MNHGY and CDR2 SVAAGI. This CDR3 is CASRSVVQGFSYEQYF. Written as DNA, the CDR3 is TGTGCCAGCAGGTCCGTCGTACAGGGGTTCTCCTACGAGCAGTACTTC.

The chain couples TRBV21-1 to TRBJ2-2; the DNA was not used to check the table's D call, TRBD2. TRBV21-1 counts as a pseudogene. This CDR3 has 14 residues. For the CDR3, the DNA is TGTGCCAGCAGCAACACTCAATCGGTGGGGGAGCTGTTTTTT. This sequence encodes CASSNTQSVGELFF.

The V call is TRBV28, the J call TRBJ2-7; TRBD1 matches 9 bases. Germline V gives CDR1 MDHEN, CDR2 SYDVKM. The CDR3 spans 14 residues. V was pared by 6 bases and J by 2 bases, with 5 bases of the junction left unmatched. The CDR3 coding sequence is TGTGCCAGCAGCTGGACAGGGGAGACCTACGAGCAGTACTTC. It codes for CASSWTGETYEQYF.

This clone showed up just once. The chain recombines TRBV16 with TRBJ1-2; D possibly corresponds to TRBD1 (5 bases). V was shortened by 5 bases and J by 2 bases, with 12 bases between the two germline ends. CDR1 and CDR2 from the germline V gene are KGHSY and FQNENV. This CDR3 has 14 amino acids. The chain's CDR3 is CASSYGTVNYGYTF. Written as DNA, the CDR3 is TGTGCCAGCAGCTACGGGACGGTCAACTATGGCTACACCTTC.

The chain links TRBV5-8 to TRBJ2-7; tentatively, D is TRBD1 or TRBD2 (5 bases each). From germline, CDR1 is SGHTS and CDR2 YDEGEE. There are 13 residues in the CDR3. Trimming shortened V by 3 bases and J by 5 bases, and 12 bases separated the two germline ends. Here the CDR3 reads CASSWGIGNEQYF. CDR3 sequence (DNA): TGTGCCAGCAGCTGGGGGATTGGAAACGAGCAGTACTTC.

The V call is TRBV5-8, the J call TRBJ2-1; D tentatively reads TRBD1 or TRBD2 (5 bases each). CDR3 length: 14 amino acids. The V end was cut by 0 bases, the J end by 7 bases, with 11 bases between. Germline CDR1 SGHTS, CDR2 YDEGEE. The CDR3 reads CASSLGGARNEQFF. CDR3 DNA sequence: TGTGCCAGCAGCTTGGGAGGGGCGAGGAATGAGCAGTTCTTC. Drawing the rest from reference TRBV5-8 and TRBJ2-1, the complete variable domain is EAGVTQSPTHLIKTRGQQATLRCSPISGHTSVYWYQQALGLGLQFLLWYDEGEERNRGNFPPRFSGRQFPNYSSELNVNALELEDSALYLCASSLGGARNEQFFGPGTRLTVL.

In this sample, this clone turned up a few times. This sequence joins TRBV29-1 and TRBJ2-2; no clear D gene. Trimming left V 6 bases short and J 0 bases short, with 14 bases between. This CDR3 comprises 15 residues. CDR1 and CDR2 (germline): SQVTM, ANQGSEA. CDR3 bases: TGCAGCGTGGTGGTAGGCAGGTCGAACACCGGGGAGCTGTTTTTT. This codes for CSVVVGRSNTGELFF.

This sequence joins TRBV4-1 and TRBJ2-7; the D gene is possibly TRBD2 (5 bases). From germline, CDR1 is MGHRA and CDR2 YSYEKL. The V and J ends lost 0 bases and 4 bases respectively, with 13 bases between them. CDR3 length equals 15 residues. In DNA form, the CDR3 reads TGCGCCAGCAGCCAAGATGCGGCAGGCGGGTACGAGCAGTACTTC. Translated, it gives CASSQDAAGGYEQYF.

The genes are TRBV19 and TRBJ1-1, with D uncertain. V was trimmed by 3 bases and J by 2 bases, leaving 13 bases between them. From germline, CDR1 is LNHDA and CDR2 SQIVND (reference sequence). The CDR3 is 15 residues long. CDR3 nucleotides: TGTGCCAGTAGTATCCTGGCTGGGAGTAACACTGAAGCTTTCTTT. Translating gives CASSILAGSNTEAFF.

This clone was seen a handful of times. This chain connects TRBV7-3 to TRBJ1-6, with TRBD1 identical over 7 bases. This CDR3 contains 17 residues. The V gene end was trimmed by 4 bases and the J gene end by 9 bases; junction bases not matched to a gene: 15. From germline, CDR1 is SGHTA and CDR2 FQGTGA. CDR3: CASSSHDLQGPSSPLHF. The CDR3 coding sequence is TGTGCCAGCAGCTCCCACGACCTACAGGGGCCCTCTTCACCCCTCCACTTT.

This clone has just a few counts. The chain carries TRBV19 and TRBJ2-6; no reliable D call. The germline CDR1 and CDR2 sequences are LNHDA and SQIVND (reference sequence). The CDR3 is 14 residues long. The ends were cut back, 4 bases at V and 0 bases at J, with 4 bases in the middle. DNA of the CDR3: TGTGCCAGTAGTACTTTCTCTGGGGCCAACGTCCTGACTTTC. Its protein is CASSTFSGANVLTF. The entire variable domain, with the rest obtained from reference TRBV19 and TRBJ2-6, is as follows: DGGITQSPKYLFRKEGQNVTLSCEQNLNHDAMYWYRQDPGQGLRLIYYSQIVNDFQKGDIAEGYSVSREKKESFPLTVTSAQKNPTAFYLCASSTFSGANVLTFGAGSRLTVL.

This clone was picked up one time. The chain combines TRBV2 with TRBJ2-2, with D unclear. Germline CDR1 reads SNHLY; CDR2 reads FYNNEI. V gave up 2 bases and J gave up 7 bases, with 11 bases separating them. The CDR3 sequence is 14 residues long. The CDR3 is CASSEKPTHGELFF. The CDR3 region has the DNA TGTGCCAGCAGTGAAAAGCCGACGCACGGGGAGCTGTTTTTT.

The chain is built from TRBV6-5 and TRBJ2-2, with 7 bases fitting TRBD1. V lost 6 bases and J lost 0; bases outside the gene matches: 4. The CDR3 consists of 15 residues. Germline lookup yields CDR1 MNHEY and CDR2 SVGAGI. CDR3 protein: CASSPGTANTGELFF. The CDR3 DNA follows: TGTGCCAGCAGCCCCGGGACAGCGAACACCGGGGAGCTGTTTTTT.

Only a few counts were recorded for this clone. The chain links TRBV2 to TRBJ2-1, with D possibly being TRBD1 (6 bases). This CDR3 is built from 17 residues. The germline CDR1 and CDR2 sequences are SNHLY and FYNNEI. Deletions cut 2 bases from V and 0 bases from J, with 14 bases between. The CDR3 is CASSEPPGQDSYNEQFF. The CDR3 DNA reads TGTGCCAGCAGTGAACCCCCGGGACAAGACTCCTACAATGAGCAGTTCTTC.

This clone qualifies as large (0.1 to 1%). The genes are TRBV9 and TRBJ2-5, with 11 positions matching TRBD2. Looked up from germline, CDR1 is SGDLS and CDR2 is YYNGEE. V was clipped by 3 bases and J by 5 bases; unmatched bases: 15. This CDR3 is 18 amino acids long. The CDR3 spells CASSATDYIAGGAETQYF. The CDR3 region has the DNA TGTGCCAGCAGCGCTACCGATTATATAGCGGGAGGGGCCGAGACCCAGTACTTC. The variable domain in full, completed from reference TRBV9 and TRBJ2-5, reads DSGVTQTPKHLITATGQRVTLRCSPRSGDLSVYWYQQSLDQGLQFLIQYYNGEERAKGNILERFSAQQFPDLHSELNLSSLELGDSALYFCASSATDYIAGGAETQYFGPGTRLLVL.

V usage is TRBV5-8 and J usage is TRBJ1-1, with TRBD1 matching over 7 bases. This CDR3 comprises 14 residues. The V gene end was trimmed by 0 bases and the J gene end by 3 bases; junction bases not matched to a gene: 2. The germline CDR1 and CDR2 sequences are SGHTS and YDEGEE. The CDR3 DNA reads as TGTGCCAGCAGCTTGGGACAGGGATACACTGAAGCTTTCTTT. This codes for CASSLGQGYTEAFF.

The J gene is TRBJ1-1, the V gene TRBV11-3; D not resolved. The ends were cut back, 3 bases at V and 5 bases at J, with 10 bases in the middle. The V gene's germline CDR1 is SGHNT and CDR2 YENEEA. The CDR3 spans 13 residues. This CDR3 reads CASSFLDGTEAFF. In DNA, the CDR3 is TGTGCCAGCAGCTTCCTGGACGGAACTGAAGCTTTCTTT.

This sequence joins TRBV27 and TRBJ2-1; TRBD2 matches 7 bases. CDR1 MNHEY and CDR2 SMNVEV come from the germline V gene (reference sequence). This CDR3 comprises 13 residues. J gave up 5 bases and V 2 bases, and 0 bases lay outside the gene matches. CDR3 loop: CASSLAGDNEQFF. CDR3 coding DNA: TGTGCCAGCAGTTTAGCGGGAGACAATGAGCAGTTCTTC.

This clone showed up just a few times. The rearrangement joins TRBV7-9 to TRBJ1-2; D is uncertain. The V and J ends lost 1 base and 4 bases respectively, with 10 bases between them. The CDR3 is 14 residues long. Germline values: CDR1 SEHNR, CDR2 FQNEAQ (reference sequence). CDR3 residues: CASSLGEAFYGYTF. In nucleotides, the CDR3 is TGTGCCAGCAGCTTAGGAGAGGCTTTCTATGGCTACACCTTC.

The V call is TRBV7-9, the J call TRBJ2-5, with 7 bases that match TRBD2. Trimming removed 5 bases from V and 6 bases from J; junction bases left unmatched: 15. This CDR3 is built from 16 residues. The germline CDR1 and CDR2 sequences are SEHNR and FQNEAQ (reference sequence). CDR3 region: CASSLGGLTGTKTQYF. The CDR3 nucleotides are TGTGCCAGCAGCCTCGGGGGACTAACGGGAACCAAGACCCAGTACTTC.

This clone was detected once. CDR3 sequence (DNA): TGTGCCAGCAGCGTGAGCGGGAGAAGCTACGAGCAGTACTTC. Translating gives CASSVSGRSYEQYF. This chain uses TRBV9 with TRBJ2-7; 8 bases match TRBD2. The CDR3 runs 14 residues. From germline, CDR1 is SGDLS and CDR2 YYNGEE. Germline trimming cut 2 bases from V and 3 bases from J; bases unmatched to any gene: 4.

The V gene is TRBV7-8, the J gene TRBJ2-1, with 7 positions matching TRBD1. CDR1 is SGHVS and CDR2 is FQNEAQ in the germline V gene. CDR3 length equals 15 residues. J gave up 5 bases and V 2 bases, and 6 bases lay outside the gene matches. The CDR3 is CASSLRTGQHNEQFF. The CDR3 DNA sequence: TGTGCCAGCAGCTTAAGGACAGGACAGCACAATGAGCAGTTCTTC.

The chain employs TRBV7-9 and TRBJ2-3, with 10 bases matching TRBD2. V lost 5 bases and J lost 2; bases outside the gene matches: 7. The CDR3 is made up of 16 amino acids. Per germline, CDR1 SEHNR and CDR2 FQNEAQ (reference sequence). CDR3 bases: TGTGCCAGCAGCGCGCCTAGCGGGGGTATCACAGATACGCAGTATTTT. It codes for CASSAPSGGITDTQYF.